A single sample is the source of the 30 T cell receptor beta chains below, sequenced in a study of blood T cell repertoires in COVID-19. This table comes from immunoSEQ multiplex PCR, and its TCRdb copy is limited to in-frame clones, with some not included. The data contain some 220,000 clones, around 85% of them singletons. The source material was peripheral blood. The receptors come from a woman in her 70s with COVID-19, enrolled during active disease.

The V and J genes are TRBV28 and TRBJ1-4, with D possibly TRBD1 on 6 matching bases. The CDR3 totals 15 residues. The V end was cut by 3 bases, the J end by 4 bases, with 12 bases between. Germline assignment: CDR1 MDHEN and CDR2 SYDVKM. The CDR3 loop reads CASSFRQVNNEKLFF. DNA for the CDR3: TGTGCCAGCAGTTTCCGACAGGTTAATAATGAAAAACTGTTTTTT.

This chain links TRBV24-1 with TRBJ1-2; TRBD1 matches at 8 bases. This CDR3 has 13 residues. Trimming removed 7 bases from V and 2 bases from J; junction bases left unmatched: 2. Germline V gene sequence: CDR1 KGHDR, CDR2 SFDVKD. CDR3 nucleotide sequence: TGTGCCACCAGCAGACAGGGGAACTATGGCTACACCTTC. Its translation: CATSRQGNYGYTF.

CDR3 sequence: CASSLGRLVTDTQYF. The CDR3 DNA reads as TGTGCCAGCAGCTTGGGGAGGCTAGTCACAGATACGCAGTATTTT. The chain links TRBV5-6 to TRBJ2-3; perhaps TRBD2 as D (5 bases). The CDR3 runs to 15 residues. CDR1 SGHDT and CDR2 YYEEEE come from the germline V gene. The germline V and J ends were trimmed by 0 bases and 2 bases, with 10 bases remaining between them.

The CDR3 bases are TGTGCCAGCATGAGCTCTGGAAACACCATATATTTT. Its translation is CASMSSGNTIYF. The chain combines TRBV27 with TRBJ1-3; D is ambiguous. Germline-derived CDR1 and CDR2 are MNHEY and SMNVEV (reference sequence). This CDR3 has 12 amino acids. The ends were cut back, 7 bases at V and 0 bases at J, with 4 bases in the middle.

The J gene is TRBJ1-4, the V gene TRBV7-8; D call uncertain. The ends were cut back, 1 base at V and 3 bases at J, with 12 bases in the middle. The germline gives CDR1 SGHVS, CDR2 FQNEAQ. This CDR3 is 16 amino acids long. CDR3 nucleotides: TGTGCCAGCAGCTTAGATGTGGGAGGGTCTAATGAAAAACTGTTTTTT. Amino acid sequence: CASSLDVGGSNEKLFF.

The chain is built from TRBV5-1 and TRBJ1-5; the D is unclear. CDR3 length: 14 amino acids. In germline, CDR1 is SGHRS, CDR2 YFSETQ. V was cut by 0 bases and J by 3 bases, with 7 bases left in between. The CDR3: CASSLDSPNQPQHF. In DNA, the CDR3 is TGCGCCAGCAGCTTGGACAGCCCCAATCAGCCCCAGCATTTT.

CDR3 sequence reads: CASRVPGHYSGNTIYF. The CDR3 DNA sequence: TGTGCCAGCAGGGTTCCGGGACACTACTCTGGAAACACCATATATTTT. V is TRBV2 and J is TRBJ1-3; D might be TRBD1 (6 bases). CDR3 length: 16 amino acids. V gave up 6 bases and J gave up 0 bases, with 15 bases separating them. Germline CDR1 reads SNHLY; CDR2 reads FYNNEI. The full variable domain, with the rest looked up from reference TRBV2 and TRBJ1-3, is EPEVTQTPSHQVTQMGQEVILRCVPISNHLYFYWYRQILGQKVEFLVSFYNNEISEKSEIFDDQFSVERPDGSNFTLKIRSTKLEDSAMYFCASRVPGHYSGNTIYFGEGSWLTVV.

The V and J genes are TRBV15 and TRBJ1-3; 7 bases fit TRBD1. Germline assignment: CDR1 LNHNV and CDR2 YYDKDF (reference sequence). The CDR3 runs 15 residues. Losses at the gene ends were 1 base for V and 2 bases for J; bases not matched to a gene: 2. The DNA of the CDR3 is TGTGCCACCAGCAGAGGCACAGGGGCTGGAAACACCATATATTTT. Encoded protein: CATSRGTGAGNTIYF. The whole variable domain, remainder taken from reference TRBV15 and TRBJ1-3, is DAMVIQNPRYQVTQFGKPVTLSCSQTLNHNVMYWYQQKSSQAPKLLFHYYDKDFNNEADTPDNFQSRRPNTSFCFLDIRSPGLGDTAMYLCATSRGTGAGNTIYFGEGSWLTVV.

The chain carries TRBV11-3 and TRBJ2-2, with 7 bases lining up with TRBD2. CDR1 is SGHNT, CDR2 YENEEA, per germline. This CDR3 is 14 amino acids long. Trimming took 8 bases from V and 5 from J; bases not matched to a gene: 8. CDR3 in DNA: TGTGCCAGCCATGCGGGGGTTCCGACCGGGGAGCTGTTTTTT. The encoded protein is CASHAGVPTGELFF. The complete variable domain, with remaining parts taken from reference TRBV11-3 and TRBJ2-2, reads EAGVVQSPRYKIIEKKQPVAFWCNPISGHNTLYWYLQNLGQGPELLIRYENEEAVDDSQLPKDRFSAERLKGVDSTLKIQPAELGDSAVYLCASHAGVPTGELFFGEGSRLTVL.

CDR3 in DNA: TGTGCCAGCAGTCCTACAGGGGACTACGAGCAGTACTTC. This gives the protein CASSPTGDYEQYF. This chain uses TRBV7-2 with TRBJ2-7; TRBD1 matches at 7 bases. With V trimmed by 6 bases and J by 3 bases, 5 bases remained unmatched. The CDR3 consists of 13 residues. Germline V CDR1 and CDR2: SGHTA, FQGNSA.

The chain has TRBV7-3 and TRBJ1-2; 10 bases align to TRBD1. The CDR3 consists of 15 residues. V lost 5 bases and J lost 7; bases outside the gene matches: 10. Germline values: CDR1 SGHTA, CDR2 FQGTGA. The chain's CDR3 is CASSTPGQGVSGYTF. The CDR3 nucleotides read TGTGCCAGCAGCACCCCCGGACAGGGGGTCTCTGGCTACACCTTC.

The rearrangement joins TRBV19 to TRBJ1-6, with D unresolved. V lost 3 bases to trimming and J lost 0 bases, with 9 bases between them. The CDR3 sequence is 16 residues long. The germline CDR1 and CDR2 sequences are LNHDA and SQIVND (reference sequence). CDR3 sequence reads: CASSIDSSSYNSPLHF. CDR3 DNA: TGTGCCAGTAGTATTGACTCGAGCTCCTATAATTCACCCCTCCACTTT.

The chain combines TRBV19 with TRBJ2-2; D gene uncertain. This CDR3 contains 13 residues. V lost 10 bases and J lost 3, with 12 bases in between. Germline-derived CDR1 and CDR2 are LNHDA and SQIVND (reference sequence). CDR3 nucleotide sequence: TGTGCCATTGCCGGGTCTTACACCGGGGAGCTGTTTTTT. Protein sequence: CAIAGSYTGELFF.

The chain is built from TRBV5-4 and TRBJ1-6; 7 bases are a match to TRBD1. Trimming removed 2 bases from V and 5 bases from J; junction bases left unmatched: 4. Per the germline V gene, CDR1 is SGHNT and CDR2 is YYREEE (reference sequence). This CDR3 is 15 amino acids long. This chain's CDR3 is CASSFVDRDNSPLHF. CDR3 nucleotides: TGTGCCAGCAGCTTCGTTGACAGGGATAATTCACCCCTCCACTTT.

This chain connects TRBV11-3 to TRBJ1-2; D gene uncertain. V was pared by 2 bases and J by 2 bases, with 9 bases between. The CDR3 runs 14 residues. CDR1 SGHNT and CDR2 YENEEA come from the germline V gene. CDR3 loop: CASSLNVQNYGYTF. The CDR3 nucleotides read TGTGCCAGCAGCTTAAATGTCCAGAACTATGGCTACACCTTC.

V usage is TRBV18 and J usage is TRBJ2-5, with TRBD1 as a possible D gene (7 bases). This CDR3 contains 15 residues. CDR1 is KGHSH and CDR2 is LQKENI in the germline V gene. V was clipped by 6 bases and J by 2 bases, with 16 bases between them. CDR3 amino acids: CASSLGGGQQETQYF. In nucleotides, the CDR3 is TGTGCCAGCTCTTTAGGAGGGGGCCAACAAGAGACCCAGTACTTC.

CDR3 in amino acids: CASSQTSGDTDTQYF. CDR3 sequence (DNA): TGCGCCAGCAGCCAAACTAGCGGGGACACAGATACGCAGTATTTT. J is TRBJ2-3 and V is TRBV4-3; 10 nucleotides match TRBD2. Germline CDR1 and CDR2: LGHNA and YSLEER. After removal of 2 bases from V and 2 bases from J, the junction contained 1 base not matched to a gene. This CDR3 is 15 amino acids long.

The J gene is TRBJ2-3, the V gene TRBV5-4, with TRBD2 identical over 8 bases. This CDR3 is built from 15 residues. CDR1 is SGHNT and CDR2 is YYREEE in the germline V gene (reference sequence). The trim removed 1 base at V and 3 bases at J, leaving 4 bases unmatched. In DNA, the CDR3 is TGTGCCAGCAGCTTGAGCGGGAGAGGGACAGATACGCAGTATTTT. Residues: CASSLSGRGTDTQYF.

The chain has TRBV6-5 and TRBJ2-4; maybe TRBD1 (5 bases). The CDR3 is made up of 15 amino acids. Trimming took 10 bases from V and 1 from J, leaving 17 bases between them. Germline V gives CDR1 MNHEY, CDR2 SVGAGI. Here the CDR3 reads CATRQEGAAKNIQYF. CDR3 nucleotides: TGTGCCACCCGTCAGGAAGGGGCGGCCAAAAACATTCAGTACTTC.

V gene TRBV9 combines with J gene TRBJ2-3, with D possibly TRBD2 on 6 matching bases. The CDR3 is 16 residues long. Trimming left V 3 bases short and J 2 bases short, with 16 bases between. Germline-derived CDR1 and CDR2 are SGDLS and YYNGEE. CDR3 DNA: TGTGCCAGCAGCGCAGGAACTAGCAGATTCACAGATACGCAGTATTTT. Its translation is CASSAGTSRFTDTQYF.

This clone was counted only a few times. The chain carries TRBV11-2 and TRBJ2-1; D not certain. This CDR3 spans 15 amino acids. CDR1 SGHAT and CDR2 FQNNGV come from the germline V gene. V shed 1 base and J shed 0 bases, with 7 bases lying between them. CDR3 sequence (DNA): TGTGCCAGCAGCTTAGCTTCCAGCTCCTACAATGAGCAGTTCTTC. Amino acids: CASSLASSSYNEQFF.

Regarding this clone: At one end the junction does not follow the germline gene, possibly because of a read error. J is TRBJ2-7 and V is TRBV7-2, with 9 bases that match TRBD2. Germline CDR1 reads SGHTA; CDR2 reads FQGNSA. The CDR3 runs 18 residues. CDR3 residues: CASGFHTIRTSADYEQYF. The CDR3 DNA reads as TGTGCCAGCGGCTTTCATACTATCCGGACTAGCGCTGACTACGAGCAGTACTTC. Full variable domain (remainder filled in from reference TRBV7-2 and TRBJ2-7): GAGVSQSPSNKVTEKGKDVELRCDPISGHTALYWYRQSLGQGLEFLIYFQGNSAPDKSGLPSDRFSAERTGGSVSTLTIQRTQQEDSAVYLCASGFHTIRTSADYEQYFGPGTRLTVT.

The chain is built from TRBV18 and TRBJ1-1, with D perhaps TRBD1 (5 bases). Germline V gene data show CDR1 as KGHSH and CDR2 as LQKENI. Trimming pared 3 bases from V and 5 bases from J, leaving 16 bases between. This CDR3 is 15 amino acids long. The CDR3, as DNA: TGTGCCAGCTCACCGGGCGGCAGGGTTTGGACTGAAGCTTTCTTT. This sequence encodes CASSPGGRVWTEAFF.

The chain recombines TRBV11-3 with TRBJ2-7; TRBD2 agrees at 10 bases. CDR3 size: 14 residues. Germline loops: CDR1 SGHNT, CDR2 YENEEA. With V trimmed by 7 bases and J by 2 bases, 5 bases remained unmatched. The CDR3 DNA reads TGTGCCAGCAAACTACTAGCGGGGCCCTACGAGCAGTACTTC. It is translated as CASKLLAGPYEQYF.

This clone has just a few counts. The chain links TRBV5-1 to TRBJ1-1; D perhaps matches TRBD1 (5 bases). There are 14 residues in the CDR3. Trimming removed 4 bases at V and 5 bases at J, with 15 bases between. In germline, CDR1 is SGHRS, CDR2 YFSETQ. The CDR3 nucleotides read TGCGCCAGCAGCCCGGGGGGGATGGAGACTGAAGCTTTCTTT. It is translated as CASSPGGMETEAFF.

This clone has more than one count but fewer than ten. The V call is TRBV7-3, the J call TRBJ2-2; weak D call: TRBD1 (5 bases). V was cut by 2 bases and J by 5 bases, with 9 bases left in between. This CDR3 region has 14 residues. Germline V CDR1 and CDR2: SGHTA, FQGTGA. Written as DNA, the CDR3 is TGTGCCAGCAGCTTAGGGCAGGGAACCGGGGAGCTGTTTTTT. The encoded protein is CASSLGQGTGELFF.

This rearrangement joins TRBV6-2 or TRBV6-3 to TRBJ2-1; D perhaps matches TRBD2 (5 bases). Per the germline V gene, CDR1 is MNHEY and CDR2 is SVGEGT. This CDR3 comprises 18 residues. V shed 2 bases and J shed 4 bases, with 21 bases lying between them. In DNA form, the CDR3 reads TGTGCCAGCAGTTACCCGTCGATTAGGACTGTGATTTACAATGAGCAGTTCTTC. Translation: CASSYPSIRTVIYNEQFF.

The chain has TRBV6-5 and TRBJ1-5; 8 bases line up with TRBD1. The ends lost 5 bases at V and 4 bases at J; junction bases unmatched: 7. The CDR3 consists of 15 residues. Per the germline V gene, CDR1 is MNHEY and CDR2 is SVGAGI. CDR3 sequence (DNA): TGTGCCAGCAGTACGGGACAGGTGACTAATCAGCCCCAGCATTTT. Amino acids: CASSTGQVTNQPQHF.

A few counts support this clone. This chain joins TRBV5-1 and TRBJ2-3, with D perhaps TRBD2 (5 bases). CDR1 and CDR2 from the germline V gene are SGHRS and YFSETQ. V lost 2 bases and J lost 7, with 20 bases in between. The length of the CDR3 is 16 residues. The CDR3 region is CASSLIDGPPGNTQYF. DNA for the CDR3: TGCGCCAGCAGCTTAATAGATGGCCCTCCGGGAAATACGCAGTATTTT. Based on the CDR3 plus reference TRBV5-1 and TRBJ2-3, the full variable domain is KAGVTQTPRYLIKTRGQQVTLSCSPISGHRSVSWYQQTPGQGLQFLFEYFSETQRNKGNFPGRFSGRQFSNSRSEMNVSTLELGDSALYLCASSLIDGPPGNTQYFGPGTRLTVL.

The J gene is TRBJ2-5, the V gene TRBV27; 7 bases agree with TRBD1. With 5 bases clipped from V and 4 bases from J, the junction kept 10 bases outside the gene matches. CDR1 and CDR2 from the germline V gene are MNHEY and SMNVEV (reference sequence). The CDR3 runs to 15 residues. CDR3 sequence: CASSPRPAGGETQYF. The DNA of the CDR3 is TGTGCCAGCAGTCCCCGGCCGGCAGGGGGAGAGACCCAGTACTTC.